The next 31 T cell receptor beta chains were all read from a single sample in a study of blood T cell repertoires in COVID-19. Generated by immunoSEQ multiplex PCR, the TCRdb table keeps only in-frame clones and is missing some. The sample yields 250,000 to 300,000 clones, approximately 83% seen once. The sequenced sample was peripheral blood. The receptors stem from a woman between 65 and 79 years old with acute or convalescent COVID-19.

This CDR3 is CASSEFGTDLNTEAFF. The CDR3 nucleotides are TGTGCCAGCAGTGAATTTGGGACAGACTTGAACACTGAAGCTTTCTTT. The gene calls are TRBV2 and TRBJ1-1; 7 bases are a match to TRBD1. The CDR3 sequence is 16 residues long. Germline values: CDR1 SNHLY, CDR2 FYNNEI. Unmatched junction bases numbered 6, after V lost 2 bases and J lost 0 bases.

Only a few counts were recorded for this clone. The chain couples TRBV28 to TRBJ1-5; the match to TRBD1 covers 8 bases. This CDR3 is 15 amino acids long. The V and J ends lost 3 bases and 7 bases, in that order; junction bases with no gene match: 8. CDR1 MDHEN and CDR2 SYDVKM come from the germline V gene. The chain's CDR3 is CASSFHGRGQQPQHF. In nucleotides, the CDR3 is TGTGCCAGCAGTTTCCATGGCAGGGGGCAACAGCCCCAGCATTTT. The whole variable domain, remainder taken from reference TRBV28 and TRBJ1-5, is DVKVTQSSRYLVKRTGEKVFLECVQDMDHENMFWYRQDPGLGLRLIYFSYDVKMKEKGDIPEGYSVSREKKERFSLILESASTNQTSMYLCASSFHGRGQQPQHFGDGTRLSIL.

V and J are TRBV7-8 and TRBJ1-4, with TRBD1 matching over 11 bases. Germline CDR1 SGHVS, CDR2 FQNEAQ. The CDR3 has 15 residues. Trimming cost V 5 bases and J 7 bases; bases outside gene matches: 6. The CDR3: CASSGRTGGGEKLFF. The CDR3 coding sequence is TGTGCCAGCAGCGGCCGGACAGGGGGCGGTGAAAAACTGTTTTTT.

This clone was seen a single time. This chain uses TRBV4-2 with TRBJ1-2; 9 bases match TRBD1. The CDR3 length is 17 residues. CDR1 LGHNA and CDR2 YNFKEQ come from the germline V gene. Trimming took 3 bases from V and 7 from J; bases not matched to a gene: 15. This CDR3 is CASSQIVPGQGAGGYTF. In DNA, the CDR3 is TGTGCCAGCAGCCAGATCGTCCCGGGACAGGGTGCGGGTGGCTACACCTTC.

This CDR3 reads CASSLGARGQETQYF. DNA for the CDR3: TGTGCCAGCAGCCTAGGGGCCAGGGGCCAAGAGACCCAGTACTTC. The V and J genes are TRBV7-3 and TRBJ2-5; a weak D match, TRBD1 (6 bases). Deletions cut 5 bases from V and 1 base from J, with 14 bases between. The CDR3 runs 15 residues. Germline V lookup: CDR1 SGHTA, CDR2 FQGTGA.

The V gene is TRBV10-2, the J gene TRBJ2-1, with 9 bases matching TRBD2. CDR1 is WSHSY, CDR2 SAAADI, per germline. The CDR3 is made up of 15 amino acids. J was trimmed by 3 bases and V by 3 bases; bases with no gene match: 3. The CDR3 DNA follows: TGCGCCAGCAGTGAAACTAGCGGGCGCTACAATGAGCAGTTCTTC. Amino acids: CASSETSGRYNEQFF.

The J gene is TRBJ1-1, the V gene TRBV20-1, with no clear D. With 3 bases removed from V and 10 bases from J, the gap between germline ends came to 9 bases. The germline gives CDR1 DFQATT, CDR2 SNEGSKA (reference sequence). This CDR3 spans 10 amino acids. DNA of the CDR3: TGCAGTGCTAGGACTGAGCGAGCTTTCTTT. Translation: CSARTERAFF.

This clone showed up just once. The CDR3 spells CASSPGGWSTDTQYF. CDR3 coding DNA: TGTGCCAGCAGCCCAGGGGGCTGGAGCACAGATACGCAGTATTTT. The chain couples TRBV6-5 to TRBJ2-3; 8 nucleotides line up with TRBD1. Germline V gene data show CDR1 as MNHEY and CDR2 as SVGAGI. After removal of 6 bases from V and 0 bases from J, the junction contained 5 bases not matched to a gene. The CDR3 totals 15 residues.

This clone was seen just once. This chain joins TRBV6-5 and TRBJ2-1; 7 bases map to TRBD2. In germline, CDR1 is MNHEY, CDR2 SVGAGI. The CDR3 totals 14 residues. After removal of 8 bases from V and 4 bases from J, the junction contained 8 bases not matched to a gene. DNA of the CDR3: TGTGCCAGCGTAAGGGCTAGCGGTTACAATGAGCAGTTCTTC. The encoded protein is CASVRASGYNEQFF.

The V and J genes are TRBV6-4 and TRBJ2-2; 9 bases align to TRBD1. J was trimmed by 7 bases and V by 4 bases; bases with no gene match: 7. In germline, CDR1 is MRHNA, CDR2 SNTAGT. The CDR3 contains 15 residues. CDR3 protein: CASSAGQGFGGELFF. CDR3 DNA: TGTGCCAGCAGTGCGGGACAGGGATTCGGCGGGGAGCTGTTTTTT.

This chain joins TRBV2 and TRBJ1-1; D ambiguous. Germline V gene data show CDR1 as SNHLY and CDR2 as FYNNEI. With 4 bases removed from V and 1 base from J, the gap between germline ends came to 7 bases. The CDR3 covers 13 residues. The CDR3 DNA follows: TGTGCCAGCAGTGTCTTAGAGAACACTGAAGCTTTCTTT. Residues: CASSVLENTEAFF.

The chain links TRBV9 to TRBJ2-1, with 8 bases fitting TRBD1. CDR3 length equals 15 residues. CDR1 SGDLS and CDR2 YYNGEE come from the germline V gene. With 0 bases clipped from V and 8 bases from J, the junction kept 7 bases outside the gene matches. The CDR3 sequence is CASSVGTGGIYEQFF. The CDR3 DNA sequence: TGTGCCAGCAGCGTAGGTACAGGGGGAATCTATGAGCAGTTCTTC.

This chain uses TRBV7-8 with TRBJ2-7; 8 bases fit TRBD2. Germline assignment: CDR1 SGHVS and CDR2 FQNEAQ. V was pared by 1 base and J by 5 bases, with 10 bases of the junction left unmatched. The CDR3 is 16 amino acids. CDR3 coding DNA: TGTGCCAGCAGCTTAGACGGCGGGGGGATGTTCGACGAGCAGTACTTC. This translates into CASSLDGGGMFDEQYF.

V gene TRBV3-1 (or the pseudogene TRBV3-2) combines with J gene TRBJ1-1; D is possibly TRBD1 (5 bases). Trimming took 1 base from V and 7 from J, leaving 10 bases between them. Germline V gene sequence: CDR1 LGHDT, CDR2 YNNKEL (reference sequence). The CDR3 covers 13 residues. CDR3 amino acids: CASSQAGDGEAFF. CDR3 in DNA: TGTGCCAGCAGCCAAGCGGGGGATGGTGAAGCTTTCTTT.

The chain carries TRBV6-5 and TRBJ2-7; TRBD2 matches 8 bases. The CDR3 length is 13 residues. V lost 7 bases, J lost 4 bases, and 6 bases stayed unmatched. Germline values: CDR1 MNHEY, CDR2 SVGAGI. Written as DNA, the CDR3 is TGTGCCAGCACTCCCGGGGGGGTTTACGAGCAGTACTTC. This sequence encodes CASTPGGVYEQYF.

V and J are TRBV18 and TRBJ1-5; D gene unclear. CDR1 KGHSH and CDR2 LQKENI come from the germline V gene. CDR3 length equals 14 residues. V gave up 6 bases and J gave up 5 bases, with 14 bases separating them. CDR3 coding DNA: TGTGCCAGCTCGCCCACCCAAGCGGATCAGCCCCAGCATTTT. Encoded protein: CASSPTQADQPQHF. Based on the CDR3 plus reference TRBV18 and TRBJ1-5, the full variable domain is NAGVMQNPRHLVRRRGQEARLRCSPMKGHSHVYWYRQLPEEGLKFMVYLQKENIIDESGMPKERFSAEFPKEGPSILRIQQVVRGDSAAYFCASSPTQADQPQHFGDGTRLSIL.

The V gene is TRBV27, the J gene TRBJ1-4; D is ambiguous. This CDR3 region has 18 residues. V gave up 3 bases and J gave up 3 bases, with 20 bases separating them. Germline lookup yields CDR1 MNHEY and CDR2 SMNVEV (reference sequence). DNA for the CDR3: TGTGCCAGCAGTTTGAGGTACTGGGTTTATGCACCTAATGAAAAACTGTTTTTT. Translated: CASSLRYWVYAPNEKLFF.

For this clone: Other DNA variants within this sample encode the same CDR3. The CDR3 nucleotides read TGTGCCAGCTCACCAGGGACAGGCTCGTCACCCCTCCACTTT. Amino acids: CASSPGTGSSPLHF. V usage is TRBV18 and J usage is TRBJ1-6, with 8 nucleotides matching TRBD1. The CDR3 is 14 residues long. After removal of 2 bases from V and 10 bases from J, the junction contained 4 bases not matched to a gene. CDR1 is KGHSH, CDR2 LQKENI, per germline.

The V gene is TRBV28, the J gene TRBJ1-2; no definite D call. V was trimmed by 5 bases and J by 8 bases, leaving 24 bases between them. This CDR3 is 16 amino acids long. Germline V gene data show CDR1 as MDHEN and CDR2 as SYDVKM. CDR3 residues: CASSPIMGGHRGGYTF. The CDR3, as DNA: TGTGCCAGCAGTCCTATAATGGGAGGGCATAGAGGAGGCTACACCTTC.

In nucleotides, the CDR3 is TGTGCCAGCAGCGTAGGGGGAAGGGGAACAGATACGCAGTATTTT. Its protein product is CASSVGGRGTDTQYF. V is TRBV9 and J is TRBJ2-3; possible D gene TRBD1, 5 bases. Trimming left V 0 bases short and J 3 bases short, with 11 bases between. Germline CDR1 is SGDLS and CDR2 is YYNGEE. This CDR3 region has 15 residues.

The chain uses TRBV5-1 and TRBJ1-4; perhaps TRBD1 as D (6 bases). V gave up 3 bases and J gave up 3 bases, with 12 bases separating them. CDR3 length: 15 residues. Germline V gene lookup returns CDR1 SGHRS and CDR2 YFSETQ. CDR3 residues: CASSSQQGPNEKLFF. DNA of the CDR3: TGCGCCAGCAGCTCTCAACAGGGTCCTAATGAAAAACTGTTTTTT.

V and J are TRBV6-5 and TRBJ2-3, with a possible D match to TRBD2 (7 bases). The CDR3 spans 16 residues. The V and J ends lost 0 bases and 2 bases respectively, with 12 bases between them. Germline V gives CDR1 MNHEY, CDR2 SVGAGI. CDR3 nucleotide sequence: TGTGCCAGCAGTTACTCGGGGCGGGGGCTCACAGATACGCAGTATTTT. This sequence encodes CASSYSGRGLTDTQYF.

The gene calls are TRBV19 and TRBJ1-3, with D perhaps matching TRBD1 (5 bases). Trimming shortened V by 5 bases and J by 0 bases, and 11 bases separated the two germline ends. The germline V gene has CDR1 LNHDA and CDR2 SQIVND (reference sequence). The CDR3 runs 15 residues. DNA of the CDR3: TGTGCCAGTAGTTCCTCAGGGTTCTCTGGAAACACCATATATTTT. Translated, it gives CASSSSGFSGNTIYF.

V and J are TRBV3-1 (or the pseudogene TRBV3-2) and TRBJ2-1, with TRBD2 matching 9 bases. There are 15 residues in the CDR3. Germline V CDR1 and CDR2: LGHDT, YNNKEL (reference sequence). Unmatched junction bases numbered 7, after V lost 4 bases and J lost 6 bases. The CDR3 DNA reads as TGTGCCAGCAGCCTCCTAGCGGGGAGGGGCAATGAGCAGTTCTTC. This translates into CASSLLAGRGNEQFF.

The chain recombines TRBV6-5 with TRBJ2-1; D is possibly TRBD1 (5 bases). V lost 6 bases and J 6 bases, leaving 15 bases between the germline ends. CDR1 and CDR2 (germline): MNHEY, SVGAGI. The CDR3 has 14 residues. CDR3 bases: TGTGCCAGCAGAGGGGAAGTAAGGGTCAATGAGCAGTTCTTC. The encoded protein is CASRGEVRVNEQFF.

V and J are TRBV10-2 and TRBJ2-5; possible D gene TRBD2, 6 bases. Deletions cut 5 bases from V and 5 bases from J, with 15 bases between. The length of the CDR3 is 14 residues. Looked up from germline, CDR1 is WSHSY and CDR2 is SAAADI. The CDR3 coding sequence is TGCGCCAGCAGTCACGGGAGCCGTGGGGAGACCCAGTACTTC. It encodes CASSHGSRGETQYF.

The chain couples TRBV10-3 to TRBJ1-2; D is ambiguous. The germline CDR1 and CDR2 sequences are ENHRY and SYGVKD. The V gene lost 4 bases and the J gene lost 5 bases, with 8 bases spanning the gap. The CDR3 is made up of 12 amino acids. The CDR3 sequence: CAISGNLYGYTF. CDR3 in DNA: TGTGCCATCAGTGGAAACCTATATGGCTACACCTTC.

This chain connects TRBV3-1 (or the pseudogene TRBV3-2) to TRBJ2-1; no firm D call. Trimming removed 3 bases at V and 8 bases at J, with 14 bases between. CDR1 LGHDT and CDR2 YNNKEL come from the germline V gene (reference sequence). The CDR3 covers 14 residues. CDR3 sequence (DNA): TGTGCCAGCAGCCAGGGCTTGGGCTGGGATGAGCAGTTCTTC. Its protein product is CASSQGLGWDEQFF.

The rearrangement uses TRBV11-2 and TRBJ1-1; D unclear. There are 12 residues in the CDR3. V was clipped by 0 bases and J by 3 bases, with 2 bases between them. Per the germline V gene, CDR1 is SGHAT and CDR2 is FQNNGV. This CDR3 reads CASSLDDTEAFF. The DNA of the CDR3 is TGTGCCAGCAGCTTAGACGACACTGAAGCTTTCTTT. The whole variable domain, filled in from reference TRBV11-2 and TRBJ1-1, reads EAGVAQSPRYKIIEKRQSVAFWCNPISGHATLYWYQQILGQGPKLLIQFQNNGVVDDSQLPKDRFSAERLKGVDSTLKIQPAKLEDSAVYLCASSLDDTEAFFGQGTRLTVV.

The CDR3 sequence: CASTPGTGRTGELFF. The CDR3 DNA follows: TGCGCCAGCACCCCTGGGACAGGCCGCACCGGGGAGCTGTTTTTT. This chain uses TRBV5-1 with TRBJ2-2; 8 bases fit TRBD1. Trimming at V came to 6 bases and at J to 4 bases, leaving 8 bases not matched to a gene. Germline CDR1 reads SGHRS; CDR2 reads YFSETQ. The CDR3 is made up of 15 amino acids.

V is TRBV3-1 (or the pseudogene TRBV3-2) and J is TRBJ2-2; no clear D gene. V was trimmed by 4 bases and J by 6 bases, leaving 12 bases between them. Germline V gene data show CDR1 as LGHDT and CDR2 as YNNKEL (reference sequence). CDR3 length: 14 amino acids. In nucleotides, the CDR3 is TGTGCCAGCAGCCCAGAGAGAAATGCCGGGGAGCTGTTTTTT. This codes for CASSPERNAGELFF.